The entry below describes one T cell receptor (beta chain). Its antigen is as yet unknown. The CDR3 loop spans 15 amino acids. Germline lookup yields CDR1 SEHNR and CDR2 FQNEAQ (reference sequence). V was cut by 1 base and J by 8 bases, with 15 bases left in between. This sample is drawn from a study of Ad26.COV2.S vaccination and SARS-CoV-2 variants. Study summary: Once, or twice with 56 days between doses, Ad26.COV2.S was given intramuscularly.

Clones were sequenced by immunoSEQ multiplex PCR, and TCRdb holds only the in-frame ones, with some missing. This sample has some 320,000 clones, with around four fifths found just once. Indicated treatment: some 20 received Ad26.COV2.S at low or high dose, single or two shots; 5 received placebo; per-sample allocation not given. On day 63 after the first injection, vaccine and placebo recipients gave samples. Study-level results: Considerable breadth of spike-specific CD8+ and CD4+ T cell responses has reportedly been documented following vaccination. The TCR breadth and depth analyses may have understated or missed part of the total T cell responses. It was vaccine recipients, not placebo recipients, who had the higher spike-specific TCR breadth.

The chain carries TRBV7-9 and TRBJ2-1; D perhaps matches TRBD1 (6 bases). The clonotype comes from a person aged 18-60 years who received the Ad26.COV2.S COVID-19 vaccine or a placebo. The material sequenced was peripheral blood, taken in a trial of Ad26.COV2.S vaccine versus placebo. This chain's CDR3 is CASSLDLAGVDEQFF. As DNA, the CDR3 is TGTGCCAGCAGCTTAGATTTGGCAGGGGTGGATGAGCAGTTCTTC.